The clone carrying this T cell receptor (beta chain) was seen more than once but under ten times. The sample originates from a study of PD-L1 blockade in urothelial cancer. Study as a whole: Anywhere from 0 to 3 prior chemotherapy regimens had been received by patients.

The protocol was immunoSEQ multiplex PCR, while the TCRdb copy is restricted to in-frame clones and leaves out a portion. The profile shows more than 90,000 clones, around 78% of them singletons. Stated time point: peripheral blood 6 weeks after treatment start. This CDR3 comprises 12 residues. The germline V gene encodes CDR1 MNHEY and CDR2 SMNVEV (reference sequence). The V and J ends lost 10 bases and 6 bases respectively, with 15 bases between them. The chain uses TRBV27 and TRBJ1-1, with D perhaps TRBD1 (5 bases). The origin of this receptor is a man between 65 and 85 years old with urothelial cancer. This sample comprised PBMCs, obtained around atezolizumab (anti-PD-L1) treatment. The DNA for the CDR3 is TGTGCCATAGGACATTCGGGCTCTGAAGCTTTCTTT. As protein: CAIGHSGSEAFF.